This TCR beta chain originates from a study of shared clonotypes between healthy human individuals. This clone appeared a single time. Deletions cut 1 base from V and 0 bases from J, with 15 bases between. This CDR3 spans 17 amino acids. In germline, CDR1 is SGHVS, CDR2 FNYEAQ. Every contributor of samples was a Caucasian grown-up residing in Nashville, Tennessee. Assay used: immunoSEQ multiplex PCR; TCRdb lists only in-frame clones, some missing. The sample consists of over 100,000 clones, around 68% of them appearing once. V is TRBV7-6 and J is TRBJ1-2; D is undetermined. Input material: memory CD8+ T cells sorted from blood. Specified subset: CD45RO+ cells pooled with CCR7-negative TemRA cells. This TCR was recovered from a woman aged 25 to 39 in good health. This CDR3 is CASSLGTARLANYGYTF. The CDR3 nucleotides read TGTGCCAGCAGCTTAGGGACCGCACGGTTAGCTAACTATGGCTACACCTTC.